This entry is about one T cell receptor (beta chain). The antigen is undetermined. The data are from a study of T cell responses to AZD1222 COVID-19 vaccine. Study-wide results and caveats: After two AZD1222 doses, spike-specific TCR breadth and depth rose versus day 0.

The data were produced by immunoSEQ multiplex PCR, yet TCRdb's version contains in-frame clones alone and is incomplete. Here the sample spans roughly 150,000 clones, about nine tenths being singletons. Trimming took off 5 bases at V and 4 bases at J, with 17 bases between the two ends. The CDR3 contains 15 residues. The germline gives CDR1 LGHNA, CDR2 YNFKEQ. Sequenced here: peripheral blood, sampled on day 0 of AZD1222 vaccination. The chain recombines TRBV4-2 with TRBJ1-1, with D maybe TRBD1 (5 bases). The TCR comes from an adult in good health. Here the CDR3 reads CASSERGRGGTEAFF. In DNA form, the CDR3 reads TGTGCCAGCAGCGAGAGGGGACGGGGTGGCACTGAAGCTTTCTTT.